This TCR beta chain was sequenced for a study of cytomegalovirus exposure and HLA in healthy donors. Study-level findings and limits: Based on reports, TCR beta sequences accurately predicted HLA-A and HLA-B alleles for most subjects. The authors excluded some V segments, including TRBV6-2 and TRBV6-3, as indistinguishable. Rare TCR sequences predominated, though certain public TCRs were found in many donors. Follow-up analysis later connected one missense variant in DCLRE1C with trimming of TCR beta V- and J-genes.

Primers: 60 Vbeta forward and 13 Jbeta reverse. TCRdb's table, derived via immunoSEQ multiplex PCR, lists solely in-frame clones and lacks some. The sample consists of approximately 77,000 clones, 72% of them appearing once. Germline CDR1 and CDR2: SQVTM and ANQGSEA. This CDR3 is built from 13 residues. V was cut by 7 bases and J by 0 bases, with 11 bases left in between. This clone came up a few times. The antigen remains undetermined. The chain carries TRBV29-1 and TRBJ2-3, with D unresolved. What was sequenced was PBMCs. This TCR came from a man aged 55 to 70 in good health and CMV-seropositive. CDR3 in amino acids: CSAGADSTDTQYF. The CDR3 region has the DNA TGCAGCGCCGGAGCCGACAGCACAGATACGCAGTATTTT.